The sequence of this T cell receptor beta chain was determined in a study of CDR3 diversity in severe acne. This clonotype was observed at least ten times. The CDR3 sequence is 14 residues long. CDR1 and CDR2 from the germline V gene are DFQATT and SNEGSKA (reference sequence). V was cut by 3 bases and J by 2 bases, with 13 bases left in between. In TCRdb, the PCR reads were re-called with MiXCR into one record per CDR3 protein. The profile shows tens of thousands of distinct CDR3 sequences, 51% of them singletons. This sequence originates from a male donor in good health, without acne. Specimen: blood. The chain combines TRBV20-1 with TRBJ2-5, with D possibly being TRBD1 (6 bases). The CDR3 is CSASETGTQETQYF. CDR3 DNA sequence: TGCAGTGCTAGTGAGACCGGGACACAAGAGACCCAGTACTTC.